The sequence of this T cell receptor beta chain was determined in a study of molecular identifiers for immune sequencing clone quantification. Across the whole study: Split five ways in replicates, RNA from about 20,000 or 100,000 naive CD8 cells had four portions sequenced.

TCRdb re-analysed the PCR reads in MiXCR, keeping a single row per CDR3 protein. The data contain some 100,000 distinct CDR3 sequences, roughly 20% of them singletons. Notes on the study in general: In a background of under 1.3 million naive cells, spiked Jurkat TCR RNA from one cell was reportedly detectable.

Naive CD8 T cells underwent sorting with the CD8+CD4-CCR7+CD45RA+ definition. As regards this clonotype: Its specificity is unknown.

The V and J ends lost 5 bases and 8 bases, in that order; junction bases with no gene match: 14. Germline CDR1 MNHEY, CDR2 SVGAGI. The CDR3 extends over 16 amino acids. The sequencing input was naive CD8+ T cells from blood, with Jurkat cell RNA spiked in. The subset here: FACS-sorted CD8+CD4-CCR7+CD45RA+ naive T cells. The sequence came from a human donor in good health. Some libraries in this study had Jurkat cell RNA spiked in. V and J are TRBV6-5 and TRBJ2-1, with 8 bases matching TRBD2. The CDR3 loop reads CASSDPRRGGSHEQFF. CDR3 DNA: TGTGCCAGCAGTGACCCCCGACGGGGGGGCTCCCATGAGCAGTTCTTC.